A selection of T cell receptor beta chains follows, all from one sample in a study of regulatory T cells in long-lasting Graves disease. MiXCR, applied by TCRdb to the multiplex PCR reads, yields one record per CDR3 protein. The data contain 440,000 or so distinct CDR3 sequences, just under 15% of them singletons. Separately, the same data were catalogued under a study of T cells in Graves' hyperthyroidism and ophthalmopathy.

Material: peripheral blood mononuclear cells (PBMCs), obtained at new diagnosis, from a patient treated with antithyroid drugs. The receptors originated from a woman in her twenties or thirties with Graves disease. Both conserved end residues are part of each CDR3. Each record gives: CDR3 length, J gene, V gene, clone size, D gene, CDR3 protein, CDR3 DNA. D genes are given only for firm matches. The size entry is marked missing in some rows and otherwise reads once, few, many or a size class.

>15|TRBJ2-7|TRBV15|many|TRBD2
CATSVLGRGFYEQYF
TGTGCCACCAGCGTCTTAGGGCGGGGGTTCTACGAGCAGTACTTC
>14|TRBJ1-2|TRBV30|many|TRBD1
CAWRPLDRVYGYTF
TGTGCCTGGAGGCCATTAGACAGGGTCTATGGCTACACCTTC
>14|TRBJ2-2|TRBV19|few|NA
CASRLPGRTGELFF
TGTGCCAGCCGTTTGCCGGGACGGACCGGGGAGCTGTTTTTT
>16|TRBJ2-7|TRBV28|few|TRBD2
CASSLGPSGLIDEQYF
TGTGCCAGCAGTTTAGGGCCTAGCGGGCTGATCGACGAGCAGTACTTC
>14|TRBJ1-5|TRBV28|many|NA
CASSFLGSNQPQHF
TGTGCCAGCAGCTTCTTGGGTAGCAATCAGCCCCAGCATTTT
>19|TRBJ2-1|TRBV9|few|TRBD2
CASSVASGSSGSSYNEQFF
TGTGCCAGCAGCGTCGCCAGTGGCTCTAGCGGAAGCTCCTACAATGAGCAGTTCTTC
>14|TRBJ2-7|TRBV24-1|many|NA
CATSDPSAVTRQYF
TGTGCCACCAGTGATCCGTCGGCGGTCACACGGCAGTACTTC
>13|TRBJ2-3|TRBV7-3|many|NA
CASSLTGSDTQYF
TGTGCCAGCAGCTTAACGGGCTCAGATACGCAGTATTTT
>14|TRBJ2-5|TRBV24-1|NA|TRBD2
CATSVSGGQETQYF
TGTGCCACCAGTGTATCGGGGGGCCAAGAGACCCAGTACTTC
>15|TRBJ2-2|TRBV6-1|many|TRBD2
CASSGLAGDTGELFF
TGTGCCAGCAGTGGACTAGCGGGAGACACCGGGGAGCTGTTTTTT
>14|TRBJ1-3|TRBV11-2|NA|NA
CASSLAVAGNTIYF
TGTGCCAGCAGCTTAGCGGTAGCTGGAAACACCATATATTTT
>13|TRBJ1-3|TRBV4-1|NA|NA
CASSYFSGNTIYF
TGCGCCAGCAGCTATTTTTCTGGAAACACCATATATTTT
>14|TRBJ2-7|TRBV27|few|TRBD2
CASSVLAGAYEQYF
TGTGCCAGCAGTGTCTTAGCGGGAGCCTACGAGCAGTACTTC
>16|TRBJ2-1|TRBV7-8|many|NA
CASSPLGRSSYNEQFF
TGTGCCAGCAGCCCCCTGGGACGGAGCTCCTACAATGAGCAGTTCTTC